A selection of T cell receptor beta chains follows, all from one sample in a study of CD8 T cells in Susac syndrome. In TCRdb, the immunoSEQ multiplex PCR reads were re-called with MiXCR into one record per CDR3 protein. The sample holds approximately 200,000 distinct CDR3 sequences, around 90% seen once. Material for sequencing was CD8+ T cells from PBMCs. These receptors all come from a human donor with multiple sclerosis. Each CDR3 is given with its conserved first and last residue. Each record gives: D gene, J gene, V gene, clone size, CDR3 length, CDR3 DNA, CDR3 protein. A D gene is named only where the DNA matches it firmly. Rows may omit the clone size; those that give it use once, few, many or a size class.

TRBD2 TRBJ2-1 TRBV6-5 - 15 TGTGCCAGCAGTTACTCCCAGCGGGAGTCCAATGAGCAGTTCTTC CASSYSQRESNEQFF
- TRBJ2-1 TRBV4-2 - 12 TGTGCCAGCAGCCAAGTCGGCAATGAGCAGTTCTTC CASSQVGNEQFF
- TRBJ1-4 TRBV15 - 14 TGTGCCACCAGCAGTGGAATAAATAATGAAAAACTGTTTTTT CATSSGINNEKLFF
TRBD2 TRBJ2-1 TRBV30 - 14 TGTGCCTGGAGTGTATTGGGACTAGCTAATGAGCAGTTCTTC CAWSVLGLANEQFF
TRBD2 TRBJ2-1 TRBV7-3 - 15 TGTGCCAGCAGTGAGACGGGGGGGCCCTACAATGAGCAGTTCTTC CASSETGGPYNEQFF
- TRBJ1-1 TRBV29-1 - 12 TGCAGCGTTGTAGGGGAGAGCACTGAAGCTTTCTTT CSVVGESTEAFF
TRBD1 TRBJ2-7 TRBV28 - 15 TGTGCCAGCAGTCGGATGGGGACAGCTGCCTACGAGCAGTACTTC CASSRMGTAAYEQYF
- TRBJ1-3 TRBV20-1 - 13 TGCAGTGCTAGAGTATTTACTGGAAACACCATATATTTT CSARVFTGNTIYF
- TRBJ1-4 TRBV12-5 - 18 TGTGCTAGTGGACGCACCATCGAGGCAGGTGCAACTAATGAAAAACTGTTTTTT CASGRTIEAGATNEKLFF
- TRBJ2-3 TRBV5-4 few 14 TGTGCCAGCAGCTTGTCGGCAGACACAGATACGCAGTATTTT CASSLSADTDTQYF
- TRBJ2-1 TRBV20-1 - 16 TGCAGTGCTAGAGATCTCTCTAGCGTTGGCTACAATGAGCAGTTCTTC CSARDLSSVGYNEQFF
- TRBJ1-2 TRBV7-9 once 15 TGTGCCAGCAGCTCGCCGGGAGCCACTAACTATGGCTACACCTTC CASSSPGATNYGYTF
- TRBJ2-7 TRBV7-8 - 15 TGTGCCAGCAGCTCCTCAGTGGGCAGATCCTACGAGCAGTACTTC CASSSSVGRSYEQYF
TRBD2 TRBJ2-7 TRBV7-6 - 15 TGTGCCAGCAGCCTAAAGACTAGCGGCTCCTACGAGCAGTACTTC CASSLKTSGSYEQYF
- TRBJ1-3 TRBV20-1 - 11 TGCAGTGCTAGAGAGACAAACACCATATATTTT CSARETNTIYF
- TRBJ2-7 TRBV7-9 - 13 TGTGCCAGCAGCTTAGTAAGTCATCCCAAGCAGTACTTC CASSLVSHPKQYF
TRBD2 TRBJ2-5 TRBV2 - 16 TGTGCCAGTTCCCTGGGGACTAGCGGGACACAAGAGACCCAGTACTTC CASSLGTSGTQETQYF
- TRBJ2-1 TRBV3-1 - 16 TGTGCCAGCAGCCACCAAGATCTGGGGTCCTACAATGAGCAGTTCTTC CASSHQDLGSYNEQFF
- TRBJ1-2 TRBV4-3 - 14 TGCGCCAGCAGCCAAGAGGGGCTAGGTTATGGCTACACCTTC CASSQEGLGYGYTF
- TRBJ1-1 TRBV14 - 12 TGTGCCAGCAGCCCGTCGAGGGTTGAAGCTTTCTTT CASSPSRVEAFF
TRBD2 TRBJ2-2 TRBV19 once 19 TGTGCCAGTAGTTCCCCCTTCCCTAGCGGCGTTTACAGAGCCGGGGAGCTGTTTTTT CASSSPFPSGVYRAGELFF
- TRBJ2-3 TRBV7-2 once 17 TGTGCCAGCAGCTTTCTACAGCGGTCCCACGGGGCAGATACGCAGTATTTT CASSFLQRSHGADTQYF